This TCR beta chain was sequenced during a study of vaccination effects on CD4 cells after COVID-19. Concerning this clone itself: Its antigen is as yet unknown.

Study-wide results and limits: The study enrolled few convalescent patients and sampled no early post-infection timepoints.

The ends lost 3 bases at V and 2 bases at J; junction bases unmatched: 7. This CDR3 is 15 amino acids long. Germline assignment: CDR1 SGHTA and CDR2 FQGNSA. Profiled with immunoSEQ multiplex PCR; TCRdb holds only in-frame clones, not every one. The sample holds 30,000 to 35,000 clones, 65% to 75% seen once. Using viral peptide pools, the ViraFEST assay grew out antigen-specific CD4+ T cells prior to sequencing. Upon completion of around ten days in culture, CD4+ T cells were isolated. PCR-confirmed SARS-CoV-2 infection occurred in the person between March and December 2020. This TCR was sampled from a human donor who had a prior SARS-CoV-2 infection. The chain uses TRBV7-2 and TRBJ2-7, with TRBD1 matching 7 bases. The sequenced sample was CD4+ T cells from PBMCs cultured with a peptide pool, obtained before COVID-19 vaccination. The CDR3 spells CASSFQGVSTYEQYF. The CDR3, as DNA: TGTGCCAGCAGCTTCCAGGGGGTCTCAACCTACGAGCAGTACTTC. Variable domain in full (rest from reference TRBV7-2 and TRBJ2-7): GAGVSQSPSNKVTEKGKDVELRCDPISGHTALYWYRQSLGQGLEFLIYFQGNSAPDKSGLPSDRFSAERTGGSVSTLTIQRTQQEDSAVYLCASSFQGVSTYEQYFGPGTRLTVT.